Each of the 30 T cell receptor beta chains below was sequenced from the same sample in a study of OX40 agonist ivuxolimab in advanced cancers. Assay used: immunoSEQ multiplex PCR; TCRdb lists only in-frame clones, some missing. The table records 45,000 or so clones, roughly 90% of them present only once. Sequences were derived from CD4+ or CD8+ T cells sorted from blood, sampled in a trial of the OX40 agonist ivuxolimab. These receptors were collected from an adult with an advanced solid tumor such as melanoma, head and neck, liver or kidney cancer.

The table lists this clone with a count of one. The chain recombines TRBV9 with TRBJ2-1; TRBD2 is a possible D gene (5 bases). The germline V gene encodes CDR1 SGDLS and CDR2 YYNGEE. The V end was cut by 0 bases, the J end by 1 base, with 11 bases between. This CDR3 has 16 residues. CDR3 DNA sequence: TGTGCCAGCAGCGTAGCGGTGGGGAGTTCCTACAATGAGCAGTTCTTC. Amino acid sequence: CASSVAVGSSYNEQFF.

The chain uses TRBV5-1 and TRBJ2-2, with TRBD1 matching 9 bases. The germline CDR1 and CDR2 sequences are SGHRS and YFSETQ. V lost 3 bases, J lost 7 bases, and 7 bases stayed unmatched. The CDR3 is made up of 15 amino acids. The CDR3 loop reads CASSSLGQGNGELFF. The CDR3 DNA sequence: TGCGCCAGCAGCTCACTCGGACAGGGGAACGGGGAGCTGTTTTTT.

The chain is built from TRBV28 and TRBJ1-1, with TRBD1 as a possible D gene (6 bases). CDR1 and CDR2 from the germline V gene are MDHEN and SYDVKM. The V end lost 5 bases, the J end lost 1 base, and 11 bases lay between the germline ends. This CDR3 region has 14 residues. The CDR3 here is CASSAGTKNTEAFF. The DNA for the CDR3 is TGTGCCAGCAGTGCCGGGACAAAGAACACTGAAGCTTTCTTT.

The CDR3, as DNA: TGTGCCAGCAGGCCCGCTAGGTATGGGTATGGCTACACCTTC. This sequence encodes CASRPARYGYGYTF. V is TRBV6-6 and J is TRBJ1-2; D is ambiguous. CDR3 length: 14 amino acids. CDR1 MNHNY and CDR2 SVGAGI come from the germline V gene (reference sequence). Trimming stripped 6 bases from V and 5 bases from J, with 16 bases between.

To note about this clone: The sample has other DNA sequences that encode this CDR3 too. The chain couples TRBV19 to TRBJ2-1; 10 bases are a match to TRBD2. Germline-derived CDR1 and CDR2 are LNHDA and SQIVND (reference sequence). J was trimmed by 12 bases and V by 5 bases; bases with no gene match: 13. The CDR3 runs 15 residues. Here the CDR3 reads CASSPGASGGLGQFF. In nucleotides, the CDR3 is TGTGCCAGTAGTCCTGGTGCTAGCGGGGGCCTAGGGCAGTTCTTC.

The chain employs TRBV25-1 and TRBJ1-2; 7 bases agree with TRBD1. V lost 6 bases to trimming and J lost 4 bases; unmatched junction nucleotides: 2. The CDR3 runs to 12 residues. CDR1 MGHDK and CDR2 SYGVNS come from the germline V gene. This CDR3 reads CASRDRLYGYTF. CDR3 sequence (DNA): TGTGCCAGCAGGGACAGGCTCTATGGCTACACCTTC.

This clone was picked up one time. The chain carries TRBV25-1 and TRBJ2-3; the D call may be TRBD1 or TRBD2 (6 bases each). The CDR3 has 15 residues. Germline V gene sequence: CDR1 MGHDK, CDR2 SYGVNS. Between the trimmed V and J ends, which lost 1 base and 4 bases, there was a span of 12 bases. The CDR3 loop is CASSELGGTADTQYF. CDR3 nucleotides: TGTGCCAGCAGTGAATTAGGGGGGACGGCAGATACGCAGTATTTT.

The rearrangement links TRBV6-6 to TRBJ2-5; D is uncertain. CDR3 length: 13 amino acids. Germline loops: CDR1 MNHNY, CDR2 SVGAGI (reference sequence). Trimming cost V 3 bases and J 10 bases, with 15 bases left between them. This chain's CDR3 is CASSYSPKSFQYF. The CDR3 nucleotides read TGTGCCAGCAGTTATTCCCCTAAAAGTTTCCAGTACTTC.

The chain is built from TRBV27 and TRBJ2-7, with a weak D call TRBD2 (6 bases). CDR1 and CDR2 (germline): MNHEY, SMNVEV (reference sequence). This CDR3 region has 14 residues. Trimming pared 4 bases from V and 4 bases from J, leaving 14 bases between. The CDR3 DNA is TGTGCCAGCAGTTCGCGGGAATTCGTGTACGAGCAGTACTTC. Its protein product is CASSSREFVYEQYF.

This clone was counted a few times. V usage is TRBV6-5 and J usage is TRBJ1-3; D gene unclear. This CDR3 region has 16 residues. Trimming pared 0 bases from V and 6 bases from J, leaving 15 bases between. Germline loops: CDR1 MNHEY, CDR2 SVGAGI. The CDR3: CASSYSSQEGANTIYF. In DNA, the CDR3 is TGTGCCAGCAGTTACTCGAGTCAGGAAGGTGCAAACACCATATATTTT.

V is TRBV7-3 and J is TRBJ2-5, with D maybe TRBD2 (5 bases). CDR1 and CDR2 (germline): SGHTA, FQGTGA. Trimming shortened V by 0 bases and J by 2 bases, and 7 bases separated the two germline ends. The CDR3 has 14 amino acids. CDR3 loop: CASSLTAGQETQYF. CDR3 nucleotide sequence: TGTGCCAGCAGCTTAACGGCGGGTCAAGAGACCCAGTACTTC.

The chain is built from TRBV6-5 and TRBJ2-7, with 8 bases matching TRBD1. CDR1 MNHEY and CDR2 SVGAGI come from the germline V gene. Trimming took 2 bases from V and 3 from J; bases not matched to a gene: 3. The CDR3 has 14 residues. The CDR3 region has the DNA TGTGCCAGCAGTTACCAACAGGGGGGCTACGAGCAGTACTTC. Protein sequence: CASSYQQGGYEQYF.

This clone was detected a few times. DNA for the CDR3: TGTGCCTGGAGGGGGTATTACACCGGGGAGCTGTTTTTT. This codes for CAWRGYYTGELFF. The chain links TRBV30 to TRBJ2-2; D gene unclear. This CDR3 contains 13 residues. CDR1 and CDR2 from the germline V gene are GTSNPN and SVGIG (reference sequence). V was pared by 3 bases and J by 3 bases, with 8 bases between.

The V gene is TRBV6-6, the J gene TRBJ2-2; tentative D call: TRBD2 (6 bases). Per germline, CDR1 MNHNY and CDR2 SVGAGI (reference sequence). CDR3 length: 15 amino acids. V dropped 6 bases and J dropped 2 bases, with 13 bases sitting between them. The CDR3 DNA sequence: TGTGCCAGCAGCCAACCGGGACTTAACACCGGGGAGCTGTTTTTT. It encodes CASSQPGLNTGELFF.

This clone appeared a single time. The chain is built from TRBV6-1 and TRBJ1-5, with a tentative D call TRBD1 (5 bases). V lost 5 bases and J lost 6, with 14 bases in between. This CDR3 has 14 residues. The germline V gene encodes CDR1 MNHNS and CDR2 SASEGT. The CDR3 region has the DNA TGTGCCAGCAGTACCTCAGGGCGGGCTCAGCCCCAGCATTTT. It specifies CASSTSGRAQPQHF.

The CDR3 here is CASSLDRGIGELFF. The CDR3 DNA reads as TGTGCCAGCAGCCTGGACAGGGGGATCGGGGAGCTGTTTTTT. V is TRBV7-9 and J is TRBJ2-2; 10 positions match TRBD1. The CDR3 extends over 14 amino acids. After removal of 5 bases from V and 7 bases from J, the junction contained 4 bases not matched to a gene. Germline assignment: CDR1 SEHNR and CDR2 FQNEAQ (reference sequence).

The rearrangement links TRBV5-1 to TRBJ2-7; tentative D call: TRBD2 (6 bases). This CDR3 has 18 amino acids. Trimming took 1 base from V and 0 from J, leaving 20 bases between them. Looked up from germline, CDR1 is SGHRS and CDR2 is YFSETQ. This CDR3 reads CASSLLAGFLKSSYEQYF. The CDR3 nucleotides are TGCGCCAGCAGCTTGCTCGCGGGGTTCTTGAAGAGCTCCTACGAGCAGTACTTC.

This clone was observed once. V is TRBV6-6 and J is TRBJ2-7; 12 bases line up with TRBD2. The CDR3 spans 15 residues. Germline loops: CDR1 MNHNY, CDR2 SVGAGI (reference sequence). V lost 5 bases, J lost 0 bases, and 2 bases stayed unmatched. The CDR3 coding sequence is TGTGCCAGCAGTGTGACTAGCGGGAGCTCCTACGAGCAGTACTTC. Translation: CASSVTSGSSYEQYF.

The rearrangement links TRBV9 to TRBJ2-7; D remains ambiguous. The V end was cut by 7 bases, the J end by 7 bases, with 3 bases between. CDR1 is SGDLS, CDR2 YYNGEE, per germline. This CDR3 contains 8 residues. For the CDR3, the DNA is TGTGCCAGCTCGGAGCAGTACTTC. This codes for CASSEQYF. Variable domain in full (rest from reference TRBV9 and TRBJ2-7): DSGVTQTPKHLITATGQRVTLRCSPRSGDLSVYWYQQSLDQGLQFLIQYYNGEERAKGNILERFSAQQFPDLHSELNLSSLELGDSALYFCASSEQYFGPGTRLTVT.

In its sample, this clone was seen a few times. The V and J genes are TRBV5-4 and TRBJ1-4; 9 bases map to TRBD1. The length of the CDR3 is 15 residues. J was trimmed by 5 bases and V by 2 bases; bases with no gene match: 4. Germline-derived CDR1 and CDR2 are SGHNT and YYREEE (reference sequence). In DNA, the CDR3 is TGTGCCAGCAGCTTAACAGGGGGCGCGAATGAAAAACTGTTTTTT. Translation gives CASSLTGGANEKLFF.

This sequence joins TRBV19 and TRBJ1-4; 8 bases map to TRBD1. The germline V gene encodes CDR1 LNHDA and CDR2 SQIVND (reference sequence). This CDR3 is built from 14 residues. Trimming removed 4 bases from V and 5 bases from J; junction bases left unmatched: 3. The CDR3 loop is CASSTRTGNEKLFF. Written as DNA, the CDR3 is TGTGCCAGTAGTACCCGGACAGGGAATGAAAAACTGTTTTTT.

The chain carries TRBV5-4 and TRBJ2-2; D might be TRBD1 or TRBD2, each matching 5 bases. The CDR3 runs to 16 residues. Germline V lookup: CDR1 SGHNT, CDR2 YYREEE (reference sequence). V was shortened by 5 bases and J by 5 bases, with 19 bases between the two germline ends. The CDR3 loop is CASRPLGRSKTGELFF. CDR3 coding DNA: TGTGCCAGCAGACCCCTGGGACGGAGCAAGACCGGGGAGCTGTTTTTT.

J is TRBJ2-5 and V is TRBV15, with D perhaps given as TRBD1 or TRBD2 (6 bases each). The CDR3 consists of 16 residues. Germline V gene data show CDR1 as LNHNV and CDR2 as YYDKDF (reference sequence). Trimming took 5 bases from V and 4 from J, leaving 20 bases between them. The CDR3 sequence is CATSPRGLAGRETQYF. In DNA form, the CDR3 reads TGTGCCACCAGCCCTCGGGGGCTAGCCGGGAGAGAGACCCAGTACTTC.

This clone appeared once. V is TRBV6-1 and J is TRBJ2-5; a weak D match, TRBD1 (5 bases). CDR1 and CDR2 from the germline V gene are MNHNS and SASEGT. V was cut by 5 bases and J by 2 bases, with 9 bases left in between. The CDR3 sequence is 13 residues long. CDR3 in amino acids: CASSFDRQETQYF. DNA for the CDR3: TGTGCCAGCAGTTTCGACAGACAAGAGACCCAGTACTTC.

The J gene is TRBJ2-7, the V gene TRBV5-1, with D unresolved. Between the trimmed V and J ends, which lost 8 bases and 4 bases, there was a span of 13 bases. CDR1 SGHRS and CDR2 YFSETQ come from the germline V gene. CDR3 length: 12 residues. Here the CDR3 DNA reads TGCGCCAGTTCCACCTACGGGTACGAGCAGTACTTC. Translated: CASSTYGYEQYF.

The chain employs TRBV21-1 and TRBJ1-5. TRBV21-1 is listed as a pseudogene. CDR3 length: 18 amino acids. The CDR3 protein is CASTPHPREGVSNQPQHF. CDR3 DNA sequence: TGTGCCAGCACGCCTCACCCCCGGGAGGGGGTTAGCAATCAGCCCCAGCATTTT.

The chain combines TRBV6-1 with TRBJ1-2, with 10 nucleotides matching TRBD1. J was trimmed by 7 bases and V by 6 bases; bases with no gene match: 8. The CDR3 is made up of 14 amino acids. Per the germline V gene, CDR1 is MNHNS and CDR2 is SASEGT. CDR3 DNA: TGTGCCAGCAGGAGACCGGGACAGGGGAGTGGCTACACCTTC. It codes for CASRRPGQGSGYTF.

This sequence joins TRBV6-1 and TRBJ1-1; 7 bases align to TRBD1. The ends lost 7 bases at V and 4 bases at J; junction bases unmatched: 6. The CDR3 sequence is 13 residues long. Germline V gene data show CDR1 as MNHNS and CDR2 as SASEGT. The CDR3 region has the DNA TGTGCCAGCACTACAGGGGAGGGCACTGAAGCTTTCTTT. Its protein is CASTTGEGTEAFF.

The CDR3 region has the DNA TGTGCCAGCAGTTCAGGGACTTCATACTACAATGAGCAGTTCTTC. It is translated as CASSSGTSYYNEQFF. V and J are TRBV6-1 and TRBJ2-1, with D tentatively TRBD2 (6 bases). Trimming pared 5 bases from V and 3 bases from J, leaving 14 bases between. CDR3 length: 15 residues. The germline gives CDR1 MNHNS, CDR2 SASEGT.

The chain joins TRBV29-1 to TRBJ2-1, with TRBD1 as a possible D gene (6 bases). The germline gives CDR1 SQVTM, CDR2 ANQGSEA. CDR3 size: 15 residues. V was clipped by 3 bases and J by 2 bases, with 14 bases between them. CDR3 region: CSVEPGTRAYNEQFF. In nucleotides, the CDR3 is TGCAGCGTTGAGCCCGGGACAAGGGCCTACAATGAGCAGTTCTTC.